This T cell receptor beta chain was documented in a study of immune evolution from preneoplasia to lung adenocarcinoma. The study's findings and limits: Normal lung had highest clonality; later lesions appeared denser, more diverse. From normal lung to invasive adenocarcinoma, top clone frequencies appeared to decrease.

Patient tissue came from resections in Japan or China, 2014–2017. Macro-dissection enriched premalignant or tumor cells before nucleic acid extraction. Produced via immunoSEQ multiplex PCR; TCRdb's table is partial and in-frame only. The sample yields 35,000 or so clones, 74% seen once. Of note for this clone: Its specificity is not known.

The CDR3 consists of 15 residues. Germline V gives CDR1 SGHVS, CDR2 FQNEAQ. V shed 5 bases and J shed 7 bases, with 17 bases lying between them. This clonotype was sampled from a person aged 55 to 75 with lung adenocarcinoma. V gene TRBV7-8 combines with J gene TRBJ1-4; tentatively, D is TRBD1 (6 bases). Sequencing input: FFPE invasive lung adenocarcinoma tissue. The CDR3 DNA reads as TGTGCCAGCAGCCCACGACAGCGGGGGGCTGAAAAACTGTTTTTT. Translated, it gives CASSPRQRGAEKLFF.